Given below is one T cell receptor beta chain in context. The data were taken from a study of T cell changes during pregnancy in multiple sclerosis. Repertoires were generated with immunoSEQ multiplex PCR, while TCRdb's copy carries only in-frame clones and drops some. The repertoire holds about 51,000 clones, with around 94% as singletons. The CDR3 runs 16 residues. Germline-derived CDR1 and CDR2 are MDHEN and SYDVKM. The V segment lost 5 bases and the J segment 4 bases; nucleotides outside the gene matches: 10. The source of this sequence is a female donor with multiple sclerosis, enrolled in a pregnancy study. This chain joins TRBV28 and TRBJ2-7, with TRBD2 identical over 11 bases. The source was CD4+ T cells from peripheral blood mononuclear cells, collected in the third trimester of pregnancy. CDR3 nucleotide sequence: TGTGCCAGCAGTCCCCATAGCGGGAGGGCCGTATACGAGCAGTACTTC. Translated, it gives CASSPHSGRAVYEQYF.